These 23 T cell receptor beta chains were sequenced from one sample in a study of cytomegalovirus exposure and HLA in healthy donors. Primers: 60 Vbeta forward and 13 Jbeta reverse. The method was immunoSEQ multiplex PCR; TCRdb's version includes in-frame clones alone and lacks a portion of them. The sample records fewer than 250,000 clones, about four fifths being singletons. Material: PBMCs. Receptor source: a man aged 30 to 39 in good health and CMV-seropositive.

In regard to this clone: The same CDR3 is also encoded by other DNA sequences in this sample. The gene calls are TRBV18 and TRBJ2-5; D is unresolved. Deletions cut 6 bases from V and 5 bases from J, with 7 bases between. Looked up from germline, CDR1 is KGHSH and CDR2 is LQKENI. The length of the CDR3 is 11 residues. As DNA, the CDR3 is TGTGCCAGCTCTCCCCAGGAGACCCAGTACTTC. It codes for CASSPQETQYF.

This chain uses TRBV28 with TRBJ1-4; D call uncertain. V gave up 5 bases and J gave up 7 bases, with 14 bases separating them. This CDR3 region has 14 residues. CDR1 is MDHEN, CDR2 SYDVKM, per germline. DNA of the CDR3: TGTGCCAGCAGTCTTTCTCCCGGGGTTGAAAAACTGTTTTTT. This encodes CASSLSPGVEKLFF.

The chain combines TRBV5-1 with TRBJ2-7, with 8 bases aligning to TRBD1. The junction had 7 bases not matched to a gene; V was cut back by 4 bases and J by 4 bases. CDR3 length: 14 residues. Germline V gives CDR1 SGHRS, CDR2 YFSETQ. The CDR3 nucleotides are TGCGCCAGCAGCCAGACAGGGGCCCAATACGAGCAGTACTTC. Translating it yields CASSQTGAQYEQYF.

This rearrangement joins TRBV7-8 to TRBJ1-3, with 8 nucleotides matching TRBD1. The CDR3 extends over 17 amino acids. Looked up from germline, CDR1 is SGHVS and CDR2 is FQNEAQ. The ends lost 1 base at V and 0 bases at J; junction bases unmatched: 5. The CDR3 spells CASSLGNRGVSGNTIYF. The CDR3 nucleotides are TGTGCCAGCAGCTTAGGAAACAGGGGGGTCTCTGGAAACACCATATATTTT.

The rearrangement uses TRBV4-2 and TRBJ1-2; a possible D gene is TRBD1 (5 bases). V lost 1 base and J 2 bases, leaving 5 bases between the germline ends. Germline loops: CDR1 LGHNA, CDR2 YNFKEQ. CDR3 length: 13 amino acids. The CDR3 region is CASSQAGNYGYTF. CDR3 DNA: TGTGCCAGCAGCCAAGCAGGGAACTATGGCTACACCTTC.

Here the CDR3 reads CAWSGLNEQYF. For the CDR3, the DNA is TGTGCCTGGAGCGGACTGAACGAGCAGTACTTC. The chain recombines TRBV30 with TRBJ2-5; perhaps TRBD2 as D (5 bases). The assigned J gene may be wrong: the sequence end matches TRBJ2-7 better. Germline assignment: CDR1 GTSNPN and CDR2 SVGIG (reference sequence). The CDR3 consists of 11 residues.

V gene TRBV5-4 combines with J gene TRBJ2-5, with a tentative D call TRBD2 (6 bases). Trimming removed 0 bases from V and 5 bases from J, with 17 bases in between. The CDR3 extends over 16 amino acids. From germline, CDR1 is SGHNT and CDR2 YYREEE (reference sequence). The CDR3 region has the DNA TGTGCCAGCAGCTTGGGGGGAGGACTCTTCGGCGAGACCCAGTACTTC. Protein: CASSLGGGLFGETQYF.

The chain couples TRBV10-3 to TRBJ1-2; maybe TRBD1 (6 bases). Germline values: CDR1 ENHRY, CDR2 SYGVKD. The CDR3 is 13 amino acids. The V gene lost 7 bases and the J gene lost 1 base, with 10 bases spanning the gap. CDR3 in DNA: TGTGCCATCAAATCACAGGGTAACTATGGCTACACCTTC. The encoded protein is CAIKSQGNYGYTF.

CDR3 sequence reads: CASSVGDTAGELFF. The CDR3 region has the DNA TGTGCCAGCAGCGTAGGGGACACGGCCGGGGAGCTGTTTTTT. The rearrangement joins TRBV9 to TRBJ2-2; maybe TRBD1 (6 bases). V lost 0 bases and J 6 bases, leaving 9 bases between the germline ends. Germline V gives CDR1 SGDLS, CDR2 YYNGEE. The CDR3 covers 14 residues.

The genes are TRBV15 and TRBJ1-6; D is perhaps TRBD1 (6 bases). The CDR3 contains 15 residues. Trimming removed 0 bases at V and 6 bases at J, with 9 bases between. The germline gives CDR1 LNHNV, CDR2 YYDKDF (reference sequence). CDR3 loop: CATSRETGTNSPLHF. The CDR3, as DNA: TGTGCCACCAGCAGAGAAACAGGGACTAATTCACCCCTCCACTTT.

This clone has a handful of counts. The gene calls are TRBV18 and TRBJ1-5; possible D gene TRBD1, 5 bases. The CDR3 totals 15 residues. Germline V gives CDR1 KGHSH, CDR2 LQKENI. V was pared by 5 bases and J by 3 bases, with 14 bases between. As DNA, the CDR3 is TGTGCCAGCTCAATCGGAGGGGCTAACAATCAGCCCCAGCATTTT. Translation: CASSIGGANNQPQHF.

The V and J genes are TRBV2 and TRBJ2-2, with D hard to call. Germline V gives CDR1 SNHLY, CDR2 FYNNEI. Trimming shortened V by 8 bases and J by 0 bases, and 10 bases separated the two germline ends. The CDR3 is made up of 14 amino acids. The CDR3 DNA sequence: TGTGCCAGCGTTGCAGATTCGAACACCGGGGAGCTGTTTTTT. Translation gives CASVADSNTGELFF.

The CDR3 here is CASSPGQGMYEQYF. The CDR3 DNA sequence: TGTGCCAGCTCACCCGGACAGGGGATGTACGAGCAGTACTTC. The chain has TRBV18 and TRBJ2-7; 9 bases agree with TRBD1. Germline CDR1 and CDR2: KGHSH and LQKENI. This CDR3 comprises 14 residues. Trimming at V came to 3 bases and at J to 4 bases, leaving 4 bases not matched to a gene.

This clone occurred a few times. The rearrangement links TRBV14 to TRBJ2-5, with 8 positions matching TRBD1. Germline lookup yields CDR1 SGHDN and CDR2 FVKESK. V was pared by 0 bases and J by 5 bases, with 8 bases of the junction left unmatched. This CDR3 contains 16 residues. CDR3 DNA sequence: TGTGCCAGCAGCCAAGACCGGACAGGGCTGGGGGAGACCCAGTACTTC. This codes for CASSQDRTGLGETQYF.

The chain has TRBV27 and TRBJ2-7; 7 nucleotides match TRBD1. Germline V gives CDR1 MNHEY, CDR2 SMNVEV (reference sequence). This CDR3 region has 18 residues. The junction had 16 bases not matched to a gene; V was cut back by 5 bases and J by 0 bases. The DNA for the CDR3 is TGTGCCAGCAGTCCCTCCTGGGACAGAGCACCCGTCTCCTACGAGCAGTACTTC. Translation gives CASSPSWDRAPVSYEQYF.

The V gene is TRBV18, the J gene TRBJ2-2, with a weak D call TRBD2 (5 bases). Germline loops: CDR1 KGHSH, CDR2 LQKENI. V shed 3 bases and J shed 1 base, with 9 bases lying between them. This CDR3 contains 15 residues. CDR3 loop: CASSPPGRNTGELFF. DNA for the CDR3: TGTGCCAGCTCACCTCCGGGGAGGAACACCGGGGAGCTGTTTTTT.

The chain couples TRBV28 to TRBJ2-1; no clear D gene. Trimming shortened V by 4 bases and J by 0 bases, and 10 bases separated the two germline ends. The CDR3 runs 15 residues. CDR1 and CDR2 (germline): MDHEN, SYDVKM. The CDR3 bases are TGTGCCAGCAGTTCTGCTGCCAGCTCCTACAATGAGCAGTTCTTC. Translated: CASSSAASSYNEQFF.

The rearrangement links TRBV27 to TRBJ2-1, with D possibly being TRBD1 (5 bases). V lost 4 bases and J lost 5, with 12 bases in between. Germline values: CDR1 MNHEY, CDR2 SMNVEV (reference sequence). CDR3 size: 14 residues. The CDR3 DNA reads TGTGCCAGCAGTTCCATAGGCAGGGACAATGAGCAGTTCTTC. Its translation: CASSSIGRDNEQFF.

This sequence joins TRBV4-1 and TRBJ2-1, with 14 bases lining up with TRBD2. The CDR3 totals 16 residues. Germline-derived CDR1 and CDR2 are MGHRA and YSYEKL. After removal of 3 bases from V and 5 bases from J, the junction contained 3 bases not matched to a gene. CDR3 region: CASSQRTSGGHNEQFF. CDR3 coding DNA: TGCGCCAGCAGCCAGAGGACTAGCGGGGGGCACAATGAGCAGTTCTTC.

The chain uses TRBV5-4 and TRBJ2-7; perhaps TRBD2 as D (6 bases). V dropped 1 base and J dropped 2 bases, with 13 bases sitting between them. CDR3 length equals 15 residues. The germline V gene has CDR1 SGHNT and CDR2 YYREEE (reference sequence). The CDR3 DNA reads TGTGCCAGCAGCTTGATCAGCGGGTCTACCTACGAGCAGTACTTC. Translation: CASSLISGSTYEQYF.

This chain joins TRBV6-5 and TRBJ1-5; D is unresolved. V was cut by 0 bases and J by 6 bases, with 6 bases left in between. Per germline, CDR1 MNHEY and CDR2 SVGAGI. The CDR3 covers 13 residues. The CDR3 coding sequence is TGTGCCAGCAGTTACTCGAACGGTCAGCCCCAGCATTTT. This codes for CASSYSNGQPQHF.

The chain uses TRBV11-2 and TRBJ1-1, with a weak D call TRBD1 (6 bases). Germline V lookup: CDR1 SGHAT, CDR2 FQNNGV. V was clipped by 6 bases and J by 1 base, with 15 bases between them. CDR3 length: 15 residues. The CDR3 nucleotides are TGTGCCAGCAGGGTGCCTGGGGGCCAGAACACTGAAGCTTTCTTT. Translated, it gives CASRVPGGQNTEAFF.

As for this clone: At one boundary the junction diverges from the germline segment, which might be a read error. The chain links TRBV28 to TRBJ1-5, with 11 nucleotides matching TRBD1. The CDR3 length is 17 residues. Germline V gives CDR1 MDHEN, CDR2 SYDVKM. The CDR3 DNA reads TGTGCCGGCAGTTTATGGGGGACAGGGGGGTACAATCAGCCCCAGCATTTT. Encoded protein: CAGSLWGTGGYNQPQHF.